This T cell receptor beta chain is from a study of T cells in Graves' hyperthyroidism and ophthalmopathy. Diagnoses were established using clinical symptoms, serum thyroxine and TRAb, thyroid ultrasound and orbital computed tomography. Using more than 7.5 ml of fresh peripheral blood, PBMCs were prepared. The source material, RNA transcripts, was used to amplify TCR beta CDR3 regions. Carried out on the TCR CDR3, a first-round RT-PCR used the HTBI primer set. TCRdb ran MiXCR on the multiplex PCR reads and lists one entry per CDR3 protein. The sample holds hundreds of thousands of distinct CDR3 sequences, 22% seen once. The specimen sequenced was blood. The TCR was taken from a man younger than 40 with Graves' ophthalmopathy.

CDR3 nucleotides: TGTGCCAGCAGCCCGCCCGGCTCAAGGAATTCACCCCTCCACTTT. As protein: CASSPPGSRNSPLHF. V gene TRBV6-2 or TRBV6-3 combines with J gene TRBJ1-6; D remains ambiguous. Per germline, CDR1 MNHEY and CDR2 SVGEGT. V gave up 6 bases and J gave up 7 bases, with 16 bases separating them. This CDR3 comprises 15 residues.